This T cell receptor (beta chain) was recovered during a study of memory CD4+ T cells and cytomegalovirus serostatus. Across the study: Of the healthy Belgian adults, 9 were CMV seropositive and 20 to 30 seronegative.

This table comes from immunoSEQ multiplex PCR, and its TCRdb copy is limited to in-frame clones, with some not included. The sample consists of approximately 60,000 clones, 80% to 85% of them appearing once. The sort gate was single viable CD3+CD4+CD8-CD45RO+ cells for memory CD4+ T cells. The source material was memory CD4+ T cells from blood. This clonotype was sampled from an adult in good health and CMV-seronegative.

CDR3 DNA sequence: TGTGCCAGCAGCGTAGATGAAGGGTCGCACACTGAAGCTTTCTTT. Its protein is CASSVDEGSHTEAFF. This chain uses TRBV9 with TRBJ1-1; D call uncertain. This CDR3 is built from 15 residues. CDR1 is SGDLS and CDR2 is YYNGEE in the germline V gene. V lost 0 bases to trimming and J lost 3 bases, with 12 bases between them. The full variable domain, in which reference TRBV9 and TRBJ1-1 provide the parts outside the CDR3, is DSGVTQTPKHLITATGQRVTLRCSPRSGDLSVYWYQQSLDQGLQFLIQYYNGEERAKGNILERFSAQQFPDLHSELNLSSLELGDSALYFCASSVDEGSHTEAFFGQGTRLTVV.